Following are 21 T cell receptor beta chains from one sample sequenced in a study of beta chain features in type 1 diabetes. Since all of the isolated RNA was reverse transcribed, expressed TCRB transcripts were what got sequenced. This table comes from immunoSEQ multiplex PCR, and its TCRdb copy is limited to in-frame clones, with some not included. The table records around 300,000 clones, approximately 11% of them present only once. The sequencing input was naive CD4+ T cells from blood. These receptors were taken from a woman aged 30 to 39 in good health.

The chain carries TRBV18 and TRBJ2-7, with D perhaps matching TRBD1 (5 bases). This CDR3 region has 15 residues. Trimming took off 3 bases at V and 0 bases at J, with 12 bases between the two ends. Germline CDR1 is KGHSH and CDR2 is LQKENI. The CDR3 loop reads CASSPRQTGSYEQYF. The CDR3 coding sequence is TGTGCCAGCTCACCCCGACAGACCGGCTCCTACGAGCAGTACTTC. Together with reference TRBV18 and TRBJ2-7, the CDR3 gives the full variable domain: NAGVMQNPRHLVRRRGQEARLRCSPMKGHSHVYWYRQLPEEGLKFMVYLQKENIIDESGMPKERFSAEFPKEGPSILRIQQVVRGDSAAYFCASSPRQTGSYEQYFGPGTRLTVT.

This clone has only a few counts. V usage is TRBV7-9 and J usage is TRBJ2-3; D remains ambiguous. In germline, CDR1 is SEHNR, CDR2 FQNEAQ (reference sequence). V lost 2 bases and J lost 4, with 7 bases in between. The CDR3 length is 13 residues. The CDR3 region is CASSLYSPDTQYF. The CDR3 nucleotides are TGTGCCAGCAGCTTATACTCGCCAGATACGCAGTATTTT.

V is TRBV4-2 and J is TRBJ1-4; 7 nucleotides match TRBD1. The V segment lost 9 bases and the J segment 4 bases; nucleotides outside the gene matches: 11. The CDR3 consists of 15 residues. Germline CDR1 and CDR2: LGHNA and YNFKEQ. In DNA, the CDR3 is TGTGCCAGTCGTGAGGGGGGACAGAGTAATGAAAAACTGTTTTTT. Protein sequence: CASREGGQSNEKLFF.

In its sample, this clone was seen a few times. The chain joins TRBV15 to TRBJ2-7; D perhaps matches TRBD1 (6 bases). With 0 bases removed from V and 2 bases from J, the gap between germline ends came to 11 bases. The CDR3 extends over 15 amino acids. Per the germline V gene, CDR1 is LNHNV and CDR2 is YYDKDF (reference sequence). The CDR3 sequence is CATSRDPTGTYEQYF. CDR3 DNA: TGTGCCACCAGCAGAGACCCGACAGGCACCTACGAGCAGTACTTC.

The CDR3 DNA reads as TGTGCCAGCAGCCAAACTAGCGTAAGCTCCTACGAGCAGTACTTC. This gives the protein CASSQTSVSSYEQYF. The chain carries TRBV7-2 and TRBJ2-7; 7 positions agree with TRBD2. CDR3 length: 15 residues. The trim removed 5 bases at V and 0 bases at J, leaving 7 bases unmatched. The germline gives CDR1 SGHTA, CDR2 FQGNSA.

The table lists this clone with a few counts. V gene TRBV30 combines with J gene TRBJ2-2; TRBD2 matches 13 bases. V shed 1 base and J 4 bases; nucleotides not matched to a gene: 9. The germline CDR1 and CDR2 sequences are GTSNPN and SVGIG (reference sequence). This CDR3 has 18 residues. For the CDR3, the DNA is TGTGCCTGGAGTGGTCTTAGGACTAGCGGGAGTGGCACCGGGGAGCTGTTTTTT. Translation gives CAWSGLRTSGSGTGELFF.

This clone has a handful of counts. The V gene is TRBV29-1, the J gene TRBJ1-2; D is possibly TRBD1 (5 bases). The V end was cut by 4 bases, the J end by 4 bases, with 16 bases between. The CDR3 is 14 residues long. Germline CDR1 SQVTM, CDR2 ANQGSEA. Here the CDR3 reads CSVGTNRPFYGYTF. CDR3 DNA: TGCAGCGTTGGTACCAACAGGCCTTTCTATGGCTACACCTTC.

This clone was seen only a few times. The chain joins TRBV7-9 to TRBJ2-1, with 8 bases lining up with TRBD1. The trim removed 3 bases at V and 2 bases at J, leaving 0 bases unmatched. The CDR3 contains 14 residues. CDR1 is SEHNR and CDR2 is FQNEAQ in the germline V gene (reference sequence). CDR3 bases: TGTGCCAGCAGCTTGACAGGGGCCTACAATGAGCAGTTCTTC. As protein: CASSLTGAYNEQFF.

This clone has more than one count but fewer than ten. This chain joins TRBV4-2 and TRBJ1-5; 9 positions match TRBD1. The J segment lost 5 bases and the V segment lost 4 bases, leaving 6 bases of the junction unmatched. Germline V CDR1 and CDR2: LGHNA, YNFKEQ. The CDR3 is 15 amino acids. This chain's CDR3 is CASSPRDRDYQPQHF. The CDR3 DNA is TGTGCCAGCAGCCCCCGGGACAGGGACTATCAGCCCCAGCATTTT.

This clone was recorded a few times. The V call is TRBV19, the J call TRBJ2-5; 8 bases match TRBD2. This CDR3 is built from 15 residues. The germline V gene encodes CDR1 LNHDA and CDR2 SQIVND (reference sequence). V dropped 1 base and J dropped 3; count of bases not matched to a gene: 4. CDR3 amino acids: CASSIAGGREETQYF. The CDR3 DNA is TGTGCCAGTAGTATAGCGGGAGGGAGGGAAGAGACCCAGTACTTC.

The chain links TRBV18 to TRBJ1-3; D might be TRBD1 (5 bases). V lost 0 bases, J lost 1 base, and 10 bases lay in between. The CDR3 totals 16 residues. The germline gives CDR1 KGHSH, CDR2 LQKENI. CDR3 bases: TGTGCCAGCTCACCACCCCAGGGAGGTTCTGGAAACACCATATATTTT. Encoded protein: CASSPPQGGSGNTIYF.

This chain uses TRBV7-9 with TRBJ2-6; D might be TRBD2 (6 bases). The CDR3 extends over 16 amino acids. Germline V gene sequence: CDR1 SEHNR, CDR2 FQNEAQ (reference sequence). V was shortened by 1 base and J by 6 bases, with 13 bases between the two germline ends. Written as DNA, the CDR3 is TGTGCCAGCAGCTTAGGGAGGGGCTTGTCGGCCAACGTCCTGACTTTC. Translated, it gives CASSLGRGLSANVLTF.

The sample holds a few counts of this clone. The chain links TRBV21-1 to TRBJ2-1; the table gives TRBD1 as D, unverified against the DNA. TRBV21-1 is a pseudogene segment. The CDR3 is 16 residues long. The CDR3 region has the DNA TGTGCCAGCAGCAGAGGGGGCCCATGCTCCTACAATGAGCAGTTCTTC. Translating it yields CASSRGGPCSYNEQFF.

There are a few counts of this clone. In DNA, the CDR3 is TGTGCCAGCAGCACCCAGACAGGGGCTGATGAAAAACTGTTTTTT. It encodes CASSTQTGADEKLFF. V is TRBV5-6 and J is TRBJ1-4, with TRBD1 matching over 8 bases. CDR3 length: 15 amino acids. Germline CDR1 and CDR2: SGHDT and YYEEEE. V shed 4 bases, J shed 6 bases, and the junction held 8 bases outside the gene matches.

This clone was recorded a few times. The chain has TRBV28 and TRBJ2-7; TRBD1 matches at 9 bases. Trimming removed 6 bases from V and 6 bases from J; junction bases left unmatched: 12. Germline V gene lookup returns CDR1 MDHEN and CDR2 SYDVKM. The CDR3 loop spans 15 amino acids. The CDR3 protein is CASSTPGTGKFEQYF. CDR3 DNA sequence: TGTGCCAGCAGCACCCCCGGGACAGGGAAGTTCGAGCAGTACTTC.

This clone was seen a few times. This chain joins TRBV10-3 and TRBJ2-3; tentatively, D is TRBD2 (5 bases). Trimming removed 7 bases from V and 4 bases from J, with 9 bases in between. This CDR3 has 12 amino acids. Germline V CDR1 and CDR2: ENHRY, SYGVKD. The CDR3 here is CAIIGGADTQYF. CDR3 nucleotide sequence: TGTGCCATCATAGGAGGCGCAGATACGCAGTATTTT.

The chain uses TRBV4-3 and TRBJ2-7, with 8 bases aligning to TRBD1. J lost 9 bases, V lost 5 bases, and 27 bases had no gene match. The CDR3 extends over 19 amino acids. Germline-derived CDR1 and CDR2 are LGHNA and YSLEER. For the CDR3, the DNA is TGCGCCAGCAGCAAGGAACTCCTTCGGCTGGGACAGGCGGTCCCTTCGCAGTACTTC. Its protein is CASSKELLRLGQAVPSQYF.

This sequence joins TRBV28 and TRBJ2-5; the D is unclear. Looked up from germline, CDR1 is MDHEN and CDR2 is SYDVKM. The CDR3 has 11 amino acids. V was shortened by 6 bases and J by 5 bases, with 7 bases between the two germline ends. CDR3 amino acids: CASSVSETQYF. The CDR3 coding sequence is TGTGCCAGCAGCGTCAGTGAGACCCAGTACTTC.

J is TRBJ2-7 and V is TRBV29-1; TRBD1 matches at 8 bases. Germline assignment: CDR1 SQVTM and CDR2 ANQGSEA. Losses at the gene ends were 4 bases for V and 4 bases for J; bases not matched to a gene: 6. The CDR3 extends over 13 amino acids. CDR3 nucleotide sequence: TGCAGCGTTGTCCAGGGGGCTGATTACGAGCAGTACTTC. It codes for CSVVQGADYEQYF.

The chain is built from TRBV9 and TRBJ2-7, with 10 bases matching TRBD2. Trimming took 0 bases from V and 5 from J; bases not matched to a gene: 2. CDR3 length equals 14 residues. Germline V gives CDR1 SGDLS, CDR2 YYNGEE. For the CDR3, the DNA is TGTGCCAGCAGCGTAGGTACTAGCGGGAACGAGCAGTACTTC. Translating gives CASSVGTSGNEQYF. Full variable domain (rest looked up from reference TRBV9 and TRBJ2-7): DSGVTQTPKHLITATGQRVTLRCSPRSGDLSVYWYQQSLDQGLQFLIQYYNGEERAKGNILERFSAQQFPDLHSELNLSSLELGDSALYFCASSVGTSGNEQYFGPGTRLTVT.

This clone has more than one count but fewer than ten. This chain connects TRBV5-1 to TRBJ2-5, with 8 bases aligning to TRBD2. Germline lookup yields CDR1 SGHRS and CDR2 YFSETQ. V was pared by 1 base and J by 5 bases, with 7 bases of the junction left unmatched. This CDR3 comprises 15 residues. CDR3 loop: CASSLRTSNAETQYF. Here the CDR3 DNA reads TGCGCCAGCAGCTTGAGGACTAGCAACGCGGAGACCCAGTACTTC.